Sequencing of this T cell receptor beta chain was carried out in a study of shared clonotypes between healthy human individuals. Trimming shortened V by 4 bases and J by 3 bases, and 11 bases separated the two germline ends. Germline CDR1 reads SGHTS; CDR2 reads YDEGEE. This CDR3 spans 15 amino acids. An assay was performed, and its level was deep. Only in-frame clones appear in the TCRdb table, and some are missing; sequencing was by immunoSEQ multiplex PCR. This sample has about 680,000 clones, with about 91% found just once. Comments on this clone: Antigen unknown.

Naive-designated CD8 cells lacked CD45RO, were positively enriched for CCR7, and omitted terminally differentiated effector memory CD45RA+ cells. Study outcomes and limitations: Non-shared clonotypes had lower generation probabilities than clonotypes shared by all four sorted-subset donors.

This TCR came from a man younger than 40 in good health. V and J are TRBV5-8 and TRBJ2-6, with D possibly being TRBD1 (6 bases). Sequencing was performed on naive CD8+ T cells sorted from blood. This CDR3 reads CASSLGQSGANVLTF. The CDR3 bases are TGTGCCAGCAGCCTTGGACAGAGTGGGGCCAACGTCCTGACTTTC. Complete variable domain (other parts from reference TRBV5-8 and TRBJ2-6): EAGVTQSPTHLIKTRGQQATLRCSPISGHTSVYWYQQALGLGLQFLLWYDEGEERNRGNFPPRFSGRQFPNYSSELNVNALELEDSALYLCASSLGQSGANVLTFGAGSRLTVL.